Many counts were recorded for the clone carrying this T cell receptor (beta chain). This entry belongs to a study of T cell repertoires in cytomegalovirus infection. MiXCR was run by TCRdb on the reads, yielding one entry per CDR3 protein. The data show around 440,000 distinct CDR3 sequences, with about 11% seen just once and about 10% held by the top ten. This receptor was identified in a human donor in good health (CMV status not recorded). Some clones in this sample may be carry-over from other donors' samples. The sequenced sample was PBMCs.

In DNA form, the CDR3 reads TGTGCCAGTACCACTGGACCGGGGGCGAGGGACTATGGCTACACCTTC. Amino acid sequence: CASTTGPGARDYGYTF. The V and J genes are TRBV19 and TRBJ1-2; D might be TRBD1 (6 bases). Germline V lookup: CDR1 LNHDA, CDR2 SQIVND (reference sequence). With 7 bases removed from V and 3 bases from J, the gap between germline ends came to 21 bases. This CDR3 is 16 amino acids long.